These 16 T cell receptor beta chains were sequenced from one sample in a study of OX40 agonist ivuxolimab in advanced cancers. Libraries were prepared by immunoSEQ multiplex PCR; TCRdb keeps only in-frame clonotypes and omits some of them. The table has tens of thousands of clones, 65% to 90% seen once. The sequencing used CD4+ or CD8+ T cells sorted from blood, collected in a trial of the OX40 agonist ivuxolimab. The origin of the receptors is an adult with an advanced solid tumor such as melanoma, head and neck, liver or kidney cancer.

This chain joins TRBV19 and TRBJ2-4, with a possible D match to TRBD1 (5 bases). Looked up from germline, CDR1 is LNHDA and CDR2 is SQIVND (reference sequence). The V and J ends lost 7 bases and 6 bases respectively, with 16 bases between them. CDR3 length: 14 amino acids. As DNA, the CDR3 is TGTGCCAGTACCCCCGAACAGGCCGGAAACATTCAGTACTTC. Its protein product is CASTPEQAGNIQYF.

This chain links TRBV4-1 with TRBJ2-1, with 9 positions matching TRBD1. Trimming at V came to 4 bases and at J to 2 bases, leaving 3 bases not matched to a gene. The germline gives CDR1 MGHRA, CDR2 YSYEKL. CDR3 length: 15 amino acids. The CDR3 is CASSLGQGAYNEQFF. The CDR3 DNA is TGCGCCAGCAGCCTGGGACAGGGAGCCTACAATGAGCAGTTCTTC.

This chain links TRBV18 with TRBJ1-1, with TRBD1 matching 8 bases. The CDR3 contains 16 residues. V was clipped by 5 bases and J by 4 bases; unmatched bases: 12. Looked up from germline, CDR1 is KGHSH and CDR2 is LQKENI. The CDR3 DNA reads TGTGCCAGCTCAGTCAAAACTGGACAGGGTGGCACTGAAGCTTTCTTT. Protein sequence: CASSVKTGQGGTEAFF.

Only one count was recorded for this clone. This sequence joins TRBV5-1 and TRBJ2-2; D gene uncertain. Deletions cut 4 bases from V and 0 bases from J, with 13 bases between. The CDR3 has 16 amino acids. Germline CDR1 and CDR2: SGHRS and YFSETQ. CDR3 sequence reads: CASSRLSETNTGELFF. In DNA form, the CDR3 reads TGCGCCAGCAGCCGCCTCAGCGAGACGAACACCGGGGAGCTGTTTTTT.

The chain employs TRBV5-1 and TRBJ2-3; D may be TRBD2 (6 bases). CDR3 length equals 17 residues. Between the trimmed V and J ends, which lost 0 bases and 3 bases, there was a span of 17 bases. Germline CDR1 is SGHRS and CDR2 is YFSETQ. The chain's CDR3 is CASSLGLGAGLTDTQYF. In DNA form, the CDR3 reads TGCGCCAGCAGCTTGGGACTAGGTGCGGGGTTGACAGATACGCAGTATTTT. Full variable domain (rest looked up from reference TRBV5-1 and TRBJ2-3): KAGVTQTPRYLIKTRGQQVTLSCSPISGHRSVSWYQQTPGQGLQFLFEYFSETQRNKGNFPGRFSGRQFSNSRSEMNVSTLELGDSALYLCASSLGLGAGLTDTQYFGPGTRLTVL.

The chain joins TRBV4-1 to TRBJ1-2, with D possibly matching TRBD1 (6 bases). CDR3 length: 14 amino acids. Germline CDR1 and CDR2: MGHRA and YSYEKL. V was shortened by 4 bases and J by 2 bases, with 11 bases between the two germline ends. The CDR3 coding sequence is TGCGCCAGCAGCCGAACCGGGACAAACTATGGCTACACCTTC. Amino acids: CASSRTGTNYGYTF.

The chain links TRBV4-1 to TRBJ1-5, with no clear D. Germline V gives CDR1 MGHRA, CDR2 YSYEKL. The length of the CDR3 is 13 residues. Trimming left V 0 bases short and J 5 bases short, with 5 bases between. The CDR3 coding sequence is TGCGCCAGCAGCCAAGAAAATTATCAGCCCCAGCATTTT. Amino acids: CASSQENYQPQHF.

The chain couples TRBV19 to TRBJ1-2, with TRBD1 as a possible D gene (5 bases). V was pared by 4 bases and J by 2 bases, with 14 bases between. Germline CDR1 and CDR2: LNHDA and SQIVND (reference sequence). CDR3 length: 15 amino acids. The CDR3 loop reads CASSNSRGTNYGYTF. The DNA for the CDR3 is TGTGCCAGTAGTAACTCCCGGGGGACCAACTATGGCTACACCTTC.

V gene TRBV11-2 combines with J gene TRBJ2-7; D is uncertain. The CDR3 extends over 13 amino acids. Germline assignment: CDR1 SGHAT and CDR2 FQNNGV. V lost 5 bases and J 1 base, leaving 9 bases between the germline ends. The CDR3 DNA sequence: TGTGCCAGCAGCGCTGACACGTCCTACGAGCAGTACTTC. Translated: CASSADTSYEQYF.

The chain combines TRBV7-2 with TRBJ1-4; 10 bases fit TRBD1. Germline V gene lookup returns CDR1 SGHTA and CDR2 FQGNSA. After removal of 1 base from V and 7 bases from J, the junction contained 3 bases not matched to a gene. This CDR3 spans 15 amino acids. CDR3 nucleotide sequence: TGTGCCAGCAGCTTAGGGACAGGGGGGAGTGAAAAACTGTTTTTT. Its protein is CASSLGTGGSEKLFF.

The chain has TRBV7-2 and TRBJ1-2; 8 bases are a match to TRBD1. This CDR3 comprises 16 residues. Per the germline V gene, CDR1 is SGHTA and CDR2 is FQGNSA. The trim removed 0 bases at V and 7 bases at J, leaving 10 bases unmatched. Written as DNA, the CDR3 is TGTGCCAGCAGCTTAGCGATTCAGGGGGCTGAGAGTGGCTACACCTTC. The encoded protein is CASSLAIQGAESGYTF.

The rearrangement joins TRBV10-2 to TRBJ2-2; TRBD1 matches 7 bases. The CDR3 spans 16 residues. V lost 4 bases and J lost 6; bases outside the gene matches: 11. Germline CDR1 WSHSY, CDR2 SAAADI. The CDR3 DNA follows: TGCGCCAGCAGTGTCGGTCGACAGGGTGGCGCCGGGGAGCTGTTTTTT. Its protein product is CASSVGRQGGAGELFF.

This chain links TRBV9 with TRBJ2-1; tentative D call: TRBD2 (6 bases). There are 15 residues in the CDR3. Trimming shortened V by 4 bases and J by 8 bases, and 19 bases separated the two germline ends. The V gene's germline CDR1 is SGDLS and CDR2 YYNGEE. CDR3 region: CASSSQRVTAHEQFF. As DNA, the CDR3 is TGTGCCAGCAGCTCCCAGCGGGTGACTGCCCATGAGCAGTTCTTC. Complete variable domain (other parts from reference TRBV9 and TRBJ2-1): DSGVTQTPKHLITATGQRVTLRCSPRSGDLSVYWYQQSLDQGLQFLIQYYNGEERAKGNILERFSAQQFPDLHSELNLSSLELGDSALYFCASSSQRVTAHEQFFGPGTRLTVL.

The CDR3 region is CASSWDRRNSPLHF. The CDR3 DNA sequence: TGTGCCAGCAGTTGGGACAGGAGAAATTCACCCCTCCACTTT. The chain carries TRBV6-5 and TRBJ1-6, with 8 bases lining up with TRBD1. The CDR3 has 14 amino acids. V shed 4 bases, J shed 7 bases, and the junction held 3 bases outside the gene matches. The germline gives CDR1 MNHEY, CDR2 SVGAGI.

The count of this clone is one. This chain links TRBV29-1 with TRBJ2-5, with a weak D call TRBD2 (5 bases). The V gene lost 4 bases and the J gene lost 3 bases, with 6 bases spanning the gap. This CDR3 spans 11 amino acids. The germline V gene encodes CDR1 SQVTM and CDR2 ANQGSEA. The CDR3 here is CSVAREETQYF. As DNA, the CDR3 is TGCAGCGTTGCGCGGGAAGAGACCCAGTACTTC.

CDR3 residues: CASSHSRGQGYTGELFF. The CDR3 DNA is TGCGCCAGCAGCCATTCCCGGGGACAGGGATACACCGGGGAGCTGTTTTTT. The chain is built from TRBV4-3 and TRBJ2-2, with TRBD1 identical over 9 bases. Trimming removed 3 bases from V and 3 bases from J; junction bases left unmatched: 8. The CDR3 sequence is 17 residues long. The germline CDR1 and CDR2 sequences are LGHNA and YSLEER.